Listed below are T cell receptor beta chains from one sample, sequenced in a study of blood T cell repertoires in COVID-19. TCRdb keeps only in-frame clones here, not all; method: immunoSEQ multiplex PCR. The table includes about 250,000 clones, 80% to 90% detected once. Specimen: peripheral blood. Source of these receptors: a man aged 80 or over with acute or convalescent COVID-19. The CDR3 runs from the conserved cysteine through the conserved F or W. Fields, in order: D gene, J gene, clone size, V gene, CDR3 DNA, CDR3 protein. A D gene is named only where the DNA matches it firmly. Some rows have no size entry. The others give once, few or many, or a class for an expanded clone.

d_gene: TRBD2
j_gene: TRBJ2-1
abundance: -
v_gene: TRBV7-3
CDR3nt: TGTGCCAGCAGCGATGGGACTAGCGGGAGGCAATTTGCCTACAATGAGCAGTTCTTC
CDR3aa: CASSDGTSGRQFAYNEQFF

d_gene: TRBD1
j_gene: TRBJ1-2
abundance: -
v_gene: TRBV3-1/TRBV3-2
CDR3nt: TGTGCCAGCAGCCAAGGACAGGGGGCAGGGAGCTACACCTTC
CDR3aa: CASSQGQGAGSYTF

d_gene: -
j_gene: TRBJ1-1
abundance: once
v_gene: TRBV18
CDR3nt: TGTGCCAGCTCAGGCCTACAGGGAGCGGACACTGAAGCTTTCTTT
CDR3aa: CASSGLQGADTEAFF

d_gene: TRBD2
j_gene: TRBJ2-1
abundance: -
v_gene: TRBV9
CDR3nt: TGTGCCAGCAGCTTCGGGACTAGCGGGATAGGGTACAATGAGCAGTTCTTC
CDR3aa: CASSFGTSGIGYNEQFF

d_gene: -
j_gene: TRBJ1-1
abundance: -
v_gene: TRBV7-9
CDR3nt: TGTGCCAGCAGCTTACAGGAAAACACTGAAGCTTTCTTT
CDR3aa: CASSLQENTEAFF

d_gene: -
j_gene: TRBJ1-2
abundance: -
v_gene: TRBV19
CDR3nt: TGTGCCAGTAGTATCCGAAGACTGGCAGGGAGGGCCCTAGGCTATGGCTACACCTTC
CDR3aa: CASSIRRLAGRALGYGYTF

d_gene: -
j_gene: TRBJ1-1
abundance: -
v_gene: TRBV6-6
CDR3nt: TGTGCCAGCAGTTACTCGAGATCGGTTGAAGCTTTCTTT
CDR3aa: CASSYSRSVEAFF

d_gene: TRBD1
j_gene: TRBJ1-2
abundance: -
v_gene: TRBV19
CDR3nt: TGTGCCAGTAGAGACAGGGGCCGGGGTAACTATGGCTACACCTTC
CDR3aa: CASRDRGRGNYGYTF

d_gene: TRBD2
j_gene: TRBJ2-1
abundance: -
v_gene: TRBV11-3
CDR3nt: TGTGCCAGCAGCTCCCCACTAGCGGGAGGGCCCAATGAGCAGTTCTTC
CDR3aa: CASSSPLAGGPNEQFF

d_gene: -
j_gene: TRBJ1-2
abundance: -
v_gene: TRBV28
CDR3nt: TGTGCCAGCACCTCGGGGGGGGACCCTAACTATGGCTACACCTTC
CDR3aa: CASTSGGDPNYGYTF

d_gene: TRBD1
j_gene: TRBJ2-1
abundance: once
v_gene: TRBV9
CDR3nt: TGTGCCAGCAGCTTTGGACAGGGGGTGTACAATGAGCAGTTCTTC
CDR3aa: CASSFGQGVYNEQFF

d_gene: TRBD1
j_gene: TRBJ1-5
abundance: few
v_gene: TRBV18
CDR3nt: TGTGCCAGCTCTCCAGACAGGGGTGGACAGCCCCAGCATTTT
CDR3aa: CASSPDRGGQPQHF

d_gene: TRBD1
j_gene: TRBJ2-4
abundance: -
v_gene: TRBV13
CDR3nt: TGTGCCAGCAGTCAGGACAGGGGAATAGCCAAAAACATTCAGTACTTC
CDR3aa: CASSQDRGIAKNIQYF

d_gene: TRBD1
j_gene: TRBJ2-4
abundance: -
v_gene: TRBV25-1
CDR3nt: TGTGCCAGCAGTGAATCCCAGACAGGGGTCGGCATTCAGTACTTC
CDR3aa: CASSESQTGVGIQYF

d_gene: TRBD2
j_gene: TRBJ2-1
abundance: -
v_gene: TRBV10-3
CDR3nt: TGTGCCATCAGCCCTAGCGGTAGCTCCTACAATGAGCAGTTCTTC
CDR3aa: CAISPSGSSYNEQFF

d_gene: TRBD1
j_gene: TRBJ2-5
abundance: few
v_gene: TRBV5-4
CDR3nt: TGTGCCAGCAGCTTGGTTCCGACAGGGGACGAGACCCAGTACTTC
CDR3aa: CASSLVPTGDETQYF

d_gene: -
j_gene: TRBJ2-3
abundance: -
v_gene: TRBV9
CDR3nt: TGTGCCAGCAGCGTAGAACAACGCACAGATACGCAGTATTTT
CDR3aa: CASSVEQRTDTQYF

d_gene: -
j_gene: TRBJ2-7
abundance: -
v_gene: TRBV7-8
CDR3nt: TGTGCCAGCAGCTTAGAACTCAATCCACTAGTTAAGCAGTACTTC
CDR3aa: CASSLELNPLVKQYF

d_gene: -
j_gene: TRBJ2-3
abundance: few
v_gene: TRBV4-1
CDR3nt: TGCGCCAGCAGCCAAATTCAAGCGGGCCGAAACACAGATACGCAGTATTTT
CDR3aa: CASSQIQAGRNTDTQYF

d_gene: TRBD1
j_gene: TRBJ2-7
abundance: -
v_gene: TRBV28
CDR3nt: TGTGCCAGCAGTTTAAGGACAGGGGTCTACGAGCAGTACTTC
CDR3aa: CASSLRTGVYEQYF

d_gene: -
j_gene: TRBJ2-5
abundance: -
v_gene: TRBV15
CDR3nt: TGTGCCACCAGCAGAGCTTCACAAATTGGAGAGACCCAGTACTTC
CDR3aa: CATSRASQIGETQYF

d_gene: TRBD2
j_gene: TRBJ2-3
abundance: -
v_gene: TRBV28
CDR3nt: TGTGCCAGCAGTTCACCGGGACTAGCGACATCAGATACGCAGTATTTT
CDR3aa: CASSSPGLATSDTQYF

d_gene: TRBD2
j_gene: TRBJ2-5
abundance: -
v_gene: TRBV6-2/TRBV6-3
CDR3nt: TGTGCCAGCAGTTACTCGGGTGTGTCGGGAGGACCGCTAGAGACCCAGTACTTC
CDR3aa: CASSYSGVSGGPLETQYF

d_gene: -
j_gene: TRBJ1-1
abundance: -
v_gene: TRBV3-1/TRBV3-2
CDR3nt: TGTGCCAGCAGCCAACGGGGGGGTTGGGGCACTGAAGCTTTCTTT
CDR3aa: CASSQRGGWGTEAFF

d_gene: TRBD1
j_gene: TRBJ2-7
abundance: once
v_gene: TRBV2
CDR3nt: TGTGCCAGCCGGGACAGGGCCCTCTACGAGCAGTACTTC
CDR3aa: CASRDRALYEQYF

d_gene: TRBD1
j_gene: TRBJ2-7
abundance: -
v_gene: TRBV28
CDR3nt: TGTGCCAGCAGAAGACCGGGACAGGGCTACGAGCAGTACTTC
CDR3aa: CASRRPGQGYEQYF

d_gene: -
j_gene: TRBJ1-2
abundance: -
v_gene: TRBV19
CDR3nt: TGTGCCAGTACGGGAAGTGGCTACACCTTC
CDR3aa: CASTGSGYTF

d_gene: -
j_gene: TRBJ1-5
abundance: -
v_gene: TRBV19
CDR3nt: TGTGCCAGTAGCCTAATTAACAGAGGGGGTCAGCCCCAGCATTTT
CDR3aa: CASSLINRGGQPQHF

d_gene: -
j_gene: TRBJ1-6
abundance: few
v_gene: TRBV6-5
CDR3nt: TGTGCCAGCAGACGACCCGGGATAGATAATTCACCCCTCCACTTT
CDR3aa: CASRRPGIDNSPLHF

d_gene: TRBD1
j_gene: TRBJ1-1
abundance: -
v_gene: TRBV18
CDR3nt: TGTGCCAGCTCACCAGGACAGGGGAACACTGAAGCTTTCTTT
CDR3aa: CASSPGQGNTEAFF

d_gene: -
j_gene: TRBJ1-4
abundance: -
v_gene: TRBV30
CDR3nt: TGTGCCTGGAGTCCCGGTGGTGTTTTACTTGAAAAACTGTTTTTT
CDR3aa: CAWSPGGVLLEKLFF

d_gene: TRBD1
j_gene: TRBJ1-1
abundance: once
v_gene: TRBV30
CDR3nt: TGTGCCTGGAGTAGACAGGGTTATGAAGCTTTCTTT
CDR3aa: CAWSRQGYEAFF

d_gene: TRBD2
j_gene: TRBJ2-5
abundance: once
v_gene: TRBV7-9
CDR3nt: TGTGCCAGCAGCTTAACTAGCGGGGGCCTCCCCCAAGAGACCCAGTACTTC
CDR3aa: CASSLTSGGLPQETQYF

d_gene: TRBD1
j_gene: TRBJ1-2
abundance: -
v_gene: TRBV5-4
CDR3nt: TGTGCCAGCAGCTACCAGGGGGCAATGTACTATGGCTACACCTTC
CDR3aa: CASSYQGAMYYGYTF

d_gene: -
j_gene: TRBJ1-2
abundance: once
v_gene: TRBV28
CDR3nt: TGTGCCAGCACCGACAGCTATGGCTACACCTTC
CDR3aa: CASTDSYGYTF

d_gene: TRBD1
j_gene: TRBJ2-1
abundance: -
v_gene: TRBV19
CDR3nt: TGTGCCAGTAGTGGGTTGGGACAGGGGATAGACAATGAGCAGTTCTTC
CDR3aa: CASSGLGQGIDNEQFF

d_gene: TRBD1
j_gene: TRBJ1-2
abundance: -
v_gene: TRBV7-9
CDR3nt: TGTGCCAGCAGCTTCGGACAGGTAGATGGCTACACCTTC
CDR3aa: CASSFGQVDGYTF

d_gene: TRBD1
j_gene: TRBJ1-1
abundance: once
v_gene: TRBV7-9
CDR3nt: TGTGCCAGCAGCCCGGGACAGAAGAACACTGAAGCTTTCTTT
CDR3aa: CASSPGQKNTEAFF

d_gene: -
j_gene: TRBJ2-6
abundance: -
v_gene: TRBV7-7
CDR3nt: TGTGCCAGCAGCTTAGGATGGAGCTCTGGGGCCAACGTCCTGACTTTC
CDR3aa: CASSLGWSSGANVLTF

d_gene: TRBD1
j_gene: TRBJ2-7
abundance: -
v_gene: TRBV29-1
CDR3nt: TGCAGCGTTGCTGATACACGAGGGGGGACAGGGAACTACGAGCAGTACTTC
CDR3aa: CSVADTRGGTGNYEQYF

d_gene: TRBD1
j_gene: TRBJ1-5
abundance: -
v_gene: TRBV7-2
CDR3nt: TGTGCCAGCAGCCCCCAGGGGGGCGGCAATCAGCCCCAGCATTTT
CDR3aa: CASSPQGGGNQPQHF

d_gene: -
j_gene: TRBJ2-7
abundance: -
v_gene: TRBV7-5
CDR3nt: TGTGCCAGAAGGCCGACAGGACACTCCTACGAGCAGTACTTC
CDR3aa: CARRPTGHSYEQYF

d_gene: -
j_gene: TRBJ1-5
abundance: once
v_gene: TRBV12-3/TRBV12-4
CDR3nt: TGTGCCAGCAGTTCTGTCAATCAGCCCCAGCATTTT
CDR3aa: CASSSVNQPQHF

d_gene: TRBD2
j_gene: TRBJ2-1
abundance: -
v_gene: TRBV11-2
CDR3nt: TGTGCCAGCAGCTCACCGCTAGCGGCTGCCTACAATGAGCAGTTCTTC
CDR3aa: CASSSPLAAAYNEQFF

d_gene: -
j_gene: TRBJ2-7
abundance: -
v_gene: TRBV19
CDR3nt: TGTGCCAGTAGTATAGGATCGGTGGTAGCTACGAACCAGTACTTC
CDR3aa: CASSIGSVVATNQYF

d_gene: -
j_gene: TRBJ1-4
abundance: few
v_gene: TRBV7-9
CDR3nt: TGTGCCAGCAGCTTAGCAGAGACAGGAAATGAAAAACTGTTTTTT
CDR3aa: CASSLAETGNEKLFF

d_gene: TRBD2
j_gene: TRBJ2-1
abundance: -
v_gene: TRBV13
CDR3nt: TGTGCCAGCAGCTTAGATCTCCGAGGGAGGGCCGGTGAGCAGTTCTTC
CDR3aa: CASSLDLRGRAGEQFF

d_gene: -
j_gene: TRBJ2-1
abundance: once
v_gene: TRBV19
CDR3nt: TGTGCCAGTAAATCGGGGGACCCATACAATGAGCAGTTCTTC
CDR3aa: CASKSGDPYNEQFF

d_gene: TRBD1
j_gene: TRBJ1-3
abundance: -
v_gene: TRBV25-1
CDR3nt: TGTGCCAGCAGTGATCGGGACAGGATCTCTGGAAACACCATATATTTT
CDR3aa: CASSDRDRISGNTIYF

d_gene: -
j_gene: TRBJ1-2
abundance: once
v_gene: TRBV25-1
CDR3nt: TGTGCCAGCAAATCCCTGTCGGGTTATGGCTACACCTTC
CDR3aa: CASKSLSGYGYTF

d_gene: TRBD1
j_gene: TRBJ1-1
abundance: -
v_gene: TRBV5-1
CDR3nt: TGCGCCAGCGCCCAGGGGGTGGTGAACACTGAAGCTTTCTTT
CDR3aa: CASAQGVVNTEAFF

d_gene: -
j_gene: TRBJ1-4
abundance: -
v_gene: TRBV5-6
CDR3nt: TGTGCCAGCAGTACACAGGGCCCCATTAGTTCCAGAAAACTGTTTTTT
CDR3aa: CASSTQGPISSRKLFF

d_gene: TRBD1
j_gene: TRBJ2-7
abundance: -
v_gene: TRBV7-8
CDR3nt: TGTGCCAGCAGCGTACGGGACAGCTACGAGCAGTACTTC
CDR3aa: CASSVRDSYEQYF